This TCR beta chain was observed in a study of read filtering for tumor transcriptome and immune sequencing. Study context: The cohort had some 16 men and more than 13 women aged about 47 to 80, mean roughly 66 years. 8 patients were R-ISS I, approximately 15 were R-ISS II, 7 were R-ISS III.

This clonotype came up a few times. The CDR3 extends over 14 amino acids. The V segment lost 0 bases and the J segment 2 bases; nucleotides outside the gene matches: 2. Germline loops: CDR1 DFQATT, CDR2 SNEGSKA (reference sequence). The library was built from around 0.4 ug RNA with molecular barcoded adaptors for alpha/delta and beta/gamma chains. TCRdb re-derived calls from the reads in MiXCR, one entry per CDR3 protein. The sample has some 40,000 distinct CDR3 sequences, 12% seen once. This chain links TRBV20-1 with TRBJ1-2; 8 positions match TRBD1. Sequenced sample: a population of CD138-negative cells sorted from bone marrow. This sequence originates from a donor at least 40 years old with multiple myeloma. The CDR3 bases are TGCAGTGCTAGAGAGGCAGGGGGCAACTATGGCTACACCTTC. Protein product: CSAREAGGNYGYTF.